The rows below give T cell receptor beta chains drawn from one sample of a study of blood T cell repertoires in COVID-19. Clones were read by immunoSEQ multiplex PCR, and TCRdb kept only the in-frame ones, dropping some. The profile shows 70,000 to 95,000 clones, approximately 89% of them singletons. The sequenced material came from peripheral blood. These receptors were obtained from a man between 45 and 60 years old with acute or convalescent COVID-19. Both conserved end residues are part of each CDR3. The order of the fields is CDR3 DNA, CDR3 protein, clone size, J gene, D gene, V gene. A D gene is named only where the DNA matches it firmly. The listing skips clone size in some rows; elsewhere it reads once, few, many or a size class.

CDR3 DNA: TGTGCCAGCAGCTCCCCGAGACTCACCGGGGAGCTGTTTTTT
CDR3 protein: CASSSPRLTGELFF
clone size: NA
J gene: TRBJ2-2
D gene: NA
V gene: TRBV6-5

CDR3 DNA: TGTGCCAGCAGCTTCAGGGCAGGGGAGGGAGAGCAGTACTTC
CDR3 protein: CASSFRAGEGEQYF
clone size: NA
J gene: TRBJ2-7
D gene: NA
V gene: TRBV13

CDR3 DNA: TGTGCCAGCAGCCCGCGCCCCCGAGGAACCGGGGAGCTGTTTTTT
CDR3 protein: CASSPRPRGTGELFF
clone size: NA
J gene: TRBJ2-2
D gene: NA
V gene: TRBV7-2

CDR3 DNA: TGTGCCAGCAGCTACACAGGGGGCGTAGTAGAAAAACTGTTTTTT
CDR3 protein: CASSYTGGVVEKLFF
clone size: once
J gene: TRBJ1-4
D gene: TRBD1
V gene: TRBV7-9

CDR3 DNA: TGTGCCTGCGCGGACAGTAACTCTGGAAACACCATATATTTT
CDR3 protein: CACADSNSGNTIYF
clone size: once
J gene: TRBJ1-3
D gene: NA
V gene: TRBV30

CDR3 DNA: TGTGCCAGCAGTTACTCCAGGGATCAGCCCCAGCATTTT
CDR3 protein: CASSYSRDQPQHF
clone size: once
J gene: TRBJ1-5
D gene: NA
V gene: TRBV6-5

CDR3 DNA: TGTGCCAGCAGCTTAGAAAGGCAGGCCAATCAGCCCCAGCATTTT
CDR3 protein: CASSLERQANQPQHF
clone size: NA
J gene: TRBJ1-5
D gene: NA
V gene: TRBV7-7

CDR3 DNA: TGTGCCAGCAGGGTACAGGGGGGATTAGATACGCAGTATTTT
CDR3 protein: CASRVQGGLDTQYF
clone size: NA
J gene: TRBJ2-3
D gene: TRBD1
V gene: TRBV2

CDR3 DNA: TGTGCCAGCAGTGAAGCACGCGTCAAAAACATTCAGTACTTC
CDR3 protein: CASSEARVKNIQYF
clone size: NA
J gene: TRBJ2-4
D gene: NA
V gene: TRBV6-1

CDR3 DNA: TGTGCCAGCAGTCCCGGAAGGGTGACAGGACAACTCTCTGGAAACACCATATATTTT
CDR3 protein: CASSPGRVTGQLSGNTIYF
clone size: NA
J gene: TRBJ1-3
D gene: NA
V gene: TRBV6-6

CDR3 DNA: TGTGCCACCAGTGATTCGACAGGGGGTCGGACTGAAGCTTTCTTT
CDR3 protein: CATSDSTGGRTEAFF
clone size: NA
J gene: TRBJ1-1
D gene: TRBD1
V gene: TRBV24-1

CDR3 DNA: TGTGCCAGCAGCCCCCGGGGACTAGCGGGAGGCAACACCGGGGAGCTGTTTTTT
CDR3 protein: CASSPRGLAGGNTGELFF
clone size: NA
J gene: TRBJ2-2
D gene: TRBD2
V gene: TRBV5-4

CDR3 DNA: TGCAGCGCTGGGGGGGTCGATCAGCCCCAGCATTTT
CDR3 protein: CSAGGVDQPQHF
clone size: NA
J gene: TRBJ1-5
D gene: NA
V gene: TRBV29-1

CDR3 DNA: TGCGCCAGCAGCCCCAAGGGCACGGGGGAGGGGACCCAGTACTTC
CDR3 protein: CASSPKGTGEGTQYF
clone size: NA
J gene: TRBJ2-5
D gene: TRBD2
V gene: TRBV4-1

CDR3 DNA: TGTGCCAGCAGCTTACGGCGCAGGGAGGACGAAAAACTGTTTTTT
CDR3 protein: CASSLRRREDEKLFF
clone size: NA
J gene: TRBJ1-4
D gene: NA
V gene: TRBV7-9

CDR3 DNA: TGTGCCAGCAGTTACTCGAGACTCTCTGGGGCCAACGTCCTGACTTTC
CDR3 protein: CASSYSRLSGANVLTF
clone size: NA
J gene: TRBJ2-6
D gene: NA
V gene: TRBV6-5

CDR3 DNA: TGTGCCAGTACTAGCGGACACTCTGAATCACCCCTCCACTTT
CDR3 protein: CASTSGHSESPLHF
clone size: few
J gene: TRBJ1-6
D gene: NA
V gene: TRBV19

CDR3 DNA: TGTGCCAGCAGTTTAGCAGCGCCTGAGCTCACCGGGGAGCTGTTTTTT
CDR3 protein: CASSLAAPELTGELFF
clone size: NA
J gene: TRBJ2-2
D gene: NA
V gene: TRBV27

CDR3 DNA: TGTGCCAGCAGCAAAGTTGAGGGAGGTTCCGGAAACACCATATATTTT
CDR3 protein: CASSKVEGGSGNTIYF
clone size: NA
J gene: TRBJ1-3
D gene: NA
V gene: TRBV21-1

CDR3 DNA: TGTGCCAGCAGCCCAACAGCGAACACTGAAGCTTTCTTT
CDR3 protein: CASSPTANTEAFF
clone size: NA
J gene: TRBJ1-1
D gene: NA
V gene: TRBV12-3/TRBV12-4

CDR3 DNA: TGTGCCAGCAGCTTGGAGGGGGACAGGAATTTAATTGGGAATGAGCAGTTCTTC
CDR3 protein: CASSLEGDRNLIGNEQFF
clone size: NA
J gene: TRBJ2-1
D gene: TRBD1
V gene: TRBV7-6

CDR3 DNA: TGTGCCAGCAGCTTAACAGGGGGCTGGGGCTACACCTTC
CDR3 protein: CASSLTGGWGYTF
clone size: NA
J gene: TRBJ1-2
D gene: TRBD1
V gene: TRBV5-5

CDR3 DNA: TGTGCGATTGCGGGAGTGGGCACAGATACGCAGTATTTT
CDR3 protein: CAIAGVGTDTQYF
clone size: NA
J gene: TRBJ2-3
D gene: TRBD2
V gene: TRBV28

CDR3 DNA: TGTGCCAGCTCACCAGTACGAGGGAGGGGAATAAACACTGAAGCTTTCTTT
CDR3 protein: CASSPVRGRGINTEAFF
clone size: NA
J gene: TRBJ1-1
D gene: NA
V gene: TRBV18